This passage covers 20 T cell receptor beta chains from one sample sequenced in a study of beta chain features in type 1 diabetes. What was sequenced were expressed TCRB transcripts, since all of the isolated RNA had been reverse transcribed. Sequencing was performed with immunoSEQ multiplex PCR; in TCRdb, only in-frame clones are kept and a portion is missing. Of fewer than 250,000 clones listed, about 70% were seen once; the top ten hold approximately 0.053%. Source material: naive CD4+ T cells from blood. The receptors derive from a man aged 30 to 39 in good health.

This chain connects TRBV14 to TRBJ2-7; D not resolved. Deletions cut 1 base from V and 1 base from J, with 5 bases between. The CDR3 has 13 amino acids. Germline V gene data show CDR1 as SGHDN and CDR2 as FVKESK. CDR3 sequence: CASSQAASYEQYF. CDR3 bases: TGTGCCAGCAGCCAAGCGGCTTCCTACGAGCAGTACTTC.

The J gene is TRBJ2-3, the V gene TRBV27; D is unresolved. The CDR3 contains 14 residues. V shed 10 bases and J shed 1 base, with 15 bases lying between them. The V gene's germline CDR1 is MNHEY and CDR2 SMNVEV (reference sequence). The CDR3 reads CATTRKVGTDTQYF. As DNA, the CDR3 is TGTGCCACCACGAGAAAGGTTGGCACAGATACGCAGTATTTT.

This clone has just one count. The chain links TRBV29-1 to TRBJ1-1; D unclear. This CDR3 has 13 amino acids. V was clipped by 6 bases and J by 1 base, with 12 bases between them. Germline V gene lookup returns CDR1 SQVTM and CDR2 ANQGSEA. CDR3 region: CSVSPLRNTEAFF. The CDR3 DNA reads as TGCAGCGTGTCCCCCCTTCGGAACACTGAAGCTTTCTTT.

This chain uses TRBV7-8 with TRBJ2-1; 9 nucleotides line up with TRBD1. This CDR3 contains 17 residues. V gave up 5 bases and J gave up 2 bases; unmatched junction bases: 10. Germline V lookup: CDR1 SGHVS, CDR2 FQNEAQ. The CDR3: CASSIQHRGRTYNEQFF. In DNA, the CDR3 is TGTGCCAGCAGCATCCAACACAGGGGGCGGACCTACAATGAGCAGTTCTTC.

This clone was found a few times. V gene TRBV29-1 combines with J gene TRBJ2-5, with 7 positions matching TRBD1. V dropped 5 bases and J dropped 5; count of bases not matched to a gene: 11. This CDR3 comprises 14 residues. Germline V gene data show CDR1 as SQVTM and CDR2 as ANQGSEA. The chain's CDR3 is CSVHGQVQRETQYF. The CDR3 DNA is TGCAGCGTTCACGGACAGGTACAGCGGGAGACCCAGTACTTC.

This clone showed up just a few times. The V call is TRBV10-3, the J call TRBJ2-5, with 7 positions matching TRBD1. With V trimmed by 6 bases and J by 2 bases, 12 bases remained unmatched. Germline V CDR1 and CDR2: ENHRY, SYGVKD. The CDR3 has 16 residues. CDR3 loop: CAISKTGTAPQETQYF. Here the CDR3 DNA reads TGTGCCATCAGCAAAACCGGGACAGCCCCACAAGAGACCCAGTACTTC.

This clone was found once. The identical CDR3 is also encoded by other nucleotide sequences in the sample. The chain combines TRBV30 with TRBJ1-3; D gene ambiguous. The ends were cut back, 0 bases at V and 4 bases at J, with 4 bases in the middle. This CDR3 comprises 12 residues. Looked up from germline, CDR1 is GTSNPN and CDR2 is SVGIG (reference sequence). As DNA, the CDR3 is TGTGCCTGGAGTGTCGACGGAAACACCATATATTTT. This gives the protein CAWSVDGNTIYF.

V is TRBV29-1 and J is TRBJ1-6; 8 bases are a match to TRBD1. With 6 bases clipped from V and 3 bases from J, the junction kept 7 bases outside the gene matches. The CDR3 extends over 15 amino acids. Germline assignment: CDR1 SQVTM and CDR2 ANQGSEA. CDR3 sequence reads: CSVRTGQGYNSPLHF. The CDR3 DNA reads as TGCAGCGTCCGTACCGGACAGGGCTATAATTCACCCCTCCACTTT.

The V and J genes are TRBV4-3 and TRBJ2-5; 14 positions match TRBD2. Germline CDR1 is LGHNA and CDR2 is YSLEER. The CDR3 length is 15 residues. V lost 5 bases and J lost 4; bases outside the gene matches: 3. This chain's CDR3 is CASSKGLAGVETQYF. In nucleotides, the CDR3 is TGCGCCAGCAGCAAGGGACTAGCGGGAGTAGAGACCCAGTACTTC.

This chain uses TRBV27 with TRBJ2-3; TRBD2 matches 13 bases. The germline V gene has CDR1 MNHEY and CDR2 SMNVEV (reference sequence). This CDR3 contains 19 residues. V lost 0 bases, J lost 0 bases, and 6 bases stayed unmatched. CDR3 sequence reads: CASSLSFGLAGASTDTQYF. In DNA, the CDR3 is TGTGCCAGCAGTTTATCTTTCGGACTAGCGGGAGCCAGCACAGATACGCAGTATTTT.

The chain has TRBV28 and TRBJ2-3, with D perhaps given as TRBD1 or TRBD2 (5 bases each). The germline CDR1 and CDR2 sequences are MDHEN and SYDVKM. V lost 5 bases and J lost 6, with 12 bases in between. CDR3 length: 13 residues. CDR3 region: CASSAPGRDTQYF. The CDR3 region has the DNA TGTGCCAGCAGTGCTCCGGGACGGGATACGCAGTATTTT. The variable domain in full, with the rest retrieved from reference TRBV28 and TRBJ2-3, is DVKVTQSSRYLVKRTGEKVFLECVQDMDHENMFWYRQDPGLGLRLIYFSYDVKMKEKGDIPEGYSVSREKKERFSLILESASTNQTSMYLCASSAPGRDTQYFGPGTRLTVL.

This sequence joins TRBV6-6 and TRBJ2-1; D possibly corresponds to TRBD1 (6 bases). The CDR3 length is 12 residues. CDR1 and CDR2 from the germline V gene are MNHNY and SVGAGI (reference sequence). V lost 5 bases and J 6 bases, leaving 8 bases between the germline ends. Here the CDR3 DNA reads TGTGCCAGCAGTAAACAGGGCAATGAGCAGTTCTTC. It codes for CASSKQGNEQFF.

The gene calls are TRBV25-1 and TRBJ2-3; D may be TRBD1 (6 bases). Germline CDR1 is MGHDK and CDR2 is SYGVNS. The germline V and J ends were trimmed by 2 bases and 0 bases, with 9 bases remaining between them. The CDR3 runs 15 residues. This CDR3 is CASSERGGSTDTQYF. The DNA of the CDR3 is TGTGCCAGCAGTGAAAGAGGGGGAAGCACAGATACGCAGTATTTT.

The rearrangement uses TRBV29-1 and TRBJ2-1, with unresolved D. CDR1 is SQVTM and CDR2 is ANQGSEA in the germline V gene. CDR3 length: 11 residues. With 5 bases removed from V and 2 bases from J, the gap between germline ends came to 4 bases. The CDR3 spells CSVLTYNEQFF. As DNA, the CDR3 is TGCAGCGTTTTAACCTACAATGAGCAGTTCTTC.

A few counts support this clone. The chain links TRBV18 to TRBJ2-1; D is unclear. CDR3 length equals 15 residues. Per germline, CDR1 KGHSH and CDR2 LQKENI. V lost 1 base, J lost 0 bases, and 7 bases lay in between. CDR3 DNA sequence: TGTGCCAGCTCACCACTGGAGAGCTCCTACAATGAGCAGTTCTTC. Translation gives CASSPLESSYNEQFF.

As for this clone: The sample contains more than one DNA sequence encoding this CDR3. This chain uses TRBV30 with TRBJ2-7; D call uncertain. Trimming cost V 0 bases and J 4 bases, with 4 bases left between them. Germline CDR1 reads GTSNPN; CDR2 reads SVGIG (reference sequence). The CDR3 loop spans 11 amino acids. Written as DNA, the CDR3 is TGTGCCTGGAGTGTTACATACGAGCAGTACTTC. It translates to CAWSVTYEQYF.

This clone appeared once. Here the CDR3 DNA reads TGTGCCAGCAGTGAACAGGGGGGCAATGAGCAGTTCTTC. Residues: CASSEQGGNEQFF. The V gene is TRBV25-1, the J gene TRBJ2-1, with D maybe TRBD1 (7 bases). This CDR3 comprises 13 residues. The germline V and J ends were trimmed by 2 bases and 6 bases, with 8 bases remaining between them. CDR1 is MGHDK and CDR2 is SYGVNS in the germline V gene.

Of note for this clone: The sample holds other DNA sequences that translate to the same CDR3. This chain joins TRBV30 and TRBJ1-2, with 8 bases lining up with TRBD1. Germline V CDR1 and CDR2: GTSNPN, SVGIG (reference sequence). J gave up 8 bases and V 1 base, and 3 bases lay outside the gene matches. CDR3 size: 12 residues. CDR3 bases: TGTGCCTGGAGTGCTGGACAGGGCGGCTACACCTTC. Amino acid sequence: CAWSAGQGGYTF.

The chain links TRBV27 to TRBJ1-6; tentatively, D is TRBD1 (5 bases). The CDR3 runs to 14 residues. V was trimmed by 6 bases and J by 0 bases, leaving 6 bases between them. Germline CDR1 is MNHEY and CDR2 is SMNVEV (reference sequence). In nucleotides, the CDR3 is TGTGCCAGCAGGGGGGACTCCTATAATTCACCCCTCCACTTT. It is translated as CASRGDSYNSPLHF.

The chain is built from TRBV6-6 and TRBJ2-5; 9 bases agree with TRBD1. CDR1 is MNHNY, CDR2 SVGAGI, per germline (reference sequence). V trimming: 5 bases; J trimming: 5 bases; junction bases outside the gene matches: 9. This CDR3 spans 15 amino acids. CDR3 sequence reads: CASSTQGAGMETQYF. The CDR3 DNA reads as TGTGCCAGCAGTACACAGGGGGCTGGGATGGAGACCCAGTACTTC.